This T cell receptor beta chain came from a study of cytomegalovirus exposure and HLA in healthy donors. Trimming took off 1 base at V and 5 bases at J, with 5 bases between the two ends. The CDR3 contains 12 residues. CDR1 is SGHRS and CDR2 is YFSETQ in the germline V gene. With 60 Vbeta and 13 Jbeta primers, the PCR was carried out. Clones were sequenced by immunoSEQ multiplex PCR, and TCRdb holds only the in-frame ones, with some missing. The repertoire holds about 160,000 clones, with under 75% as singletons. The specimen was PBMCs. This clonotype was obtained from a middle-aged man in good health and CMV-seropositive. The J gene is TRBJ2-3, the V gene TRBV5-1; tentatively, D is TRBD2 (5 bases). The CDR3 loop reads CASSLSGDTQYF. The CDR3 DNA reads TGCGCCAGCAGCTTGAGCGGAGATACGCAGTATTTT.